This TCR beta chain was identified during a study of blood T cells in healthy people across ages. As regards this clonotype: Its target is unknown.

Then a second PCR, running roughly 7 to 11 cycles, was carried out with a sample-barcoded 5' primer and a J-beta primer mix. Every cDNA was tagged by a template-switch adaptor with 12 random nucleotides. MiXCR, applied by TCRdb to the 5' RACE reads, yields one record per CDR3 protein. This sample has about 570,000 distinct CDR3 sequences, with approximately 27% found just once. Whole-study findings and limits: Long-lived donors had more naive CD4+ cells and higher diversity than aged donors.

V was pared by 4 bases and J by 4 bases, with 8 bases between. The V gene's germline CDR1 is SGHRS and CDR2 YFSETQ. The CDR3 length is 12 residues. The sequencing sample was made of blood. The J gene is TRBJ1-2, the V gene TRBV5-1; D ambiguous. This receptor was taken from a woman between 70 and 85 years old in good health. As DNA, the CDR3 is TGCGCCAGCAGCGACTTGGTCTATGGCTACACCTTC. Translation: CASSDLVYGYTF.